The 20 T cell receptor beta chains presented below share a single source sample, sequenced in a study of blood T cell repertoires in COVID-19. Produced via immunoSEQ multiplex PCR; TCRdb's table is partial and in-frame only. The sample yields some 250,000 clones, 80% to 85% seen once. The sample consisted of peripheral blood. The receptor set was obtained from a man aged 55 to 70 with acute or convalescent COVID-19.

V and J are TRBV14 and TRBJ2-5; 8 nucleotides align to TRBD2. The CDR3 totals 15 residues. Unmatched junction bases numbered 5, after V lost 1 base and J lost 4 bases. Germline V gives CDR1 SGHDN, CDR2 FVKESK. The DNA of the CDR3 is TGTGCCAGCAGCCAAGCGGGGGGGGCCGGAGAGACCCAGTACTTC. Translation: CASSQAGGAGETQYF. Together with reference TRBV14 and TRBJ2-5, the CDR3 gives the full variable domain: EAGVTQFPSHSVIEKGQTVTLRCDPISGHDNLYWYRRVMGKEIKFLLHFVKESKQDESGMPNNRFLAERTGGTYSTLKVQPAELEDSGVYFCASSQAGGAGETQYFGPGTRLLVL.

The chain recombines TRBV21-1 with TRBJ1-2; the table's TRBD1 call for D was not verified on the DNA. TRBV21-1 is a pseudogene. The CDR3 runs to 17 residues. The CDR3 sequence: CASSKKESGAFGYGYTF. Here the CDR3 DNA reads TGTGCCAGCAGCAAAAAGGAGTCAGGGGCGTTTGGCTATGGCTACACCTTC.

The rearrangement links TRBV4-2 to TRBJ2-7, with D tentatively TRBD2 (6 bases). This CDR3 spans 16 amino acids. The V gene lost 1 base and the J gene lost 0 bases, with 13 bases spanning the gap. Germline CDR1 LGHNA, CDR2 YNFKEQ. The CDR3 spells CASSQGAIAASYEQYF. In DNA form, the CDR3 reads TGTGCCAGCAGCCAAGGAGCCATAGCGGCCTCCTACGAGCAGTACTTC.

V gene TRBV6-4 combines with J gene TRBJ2-3, with a tentative D call TRBD2 (5 bases). There are 11 residues in the CDR3. Germline V gene data show CDR1 as MRHNA and CDR2 as SNTAGT. V lost 4 bases and J 7 bases, leaving 6 bases between the germline ends. CDR3 in amino acids: CASSAGNTQYF. The CDR3 DNA is TGTGCCAGCAGTGCGGGGAATACGCAGTATTTT.

This clone was counted only a few times. J is TRBJ1-5 and V is TRBV6-2 or TRBV6-3; tentative D call: TRBD1 (5 bases). V lost 0 bases to trimming and J lost 3 bases, with 15 bases between them. Germline CDR1 reads MNHEY; CDR2 reads SVGEGT. The CDR3 is 17 residues long. CDR3 DNA: TGTGCCAGCAGTTACTCCCCATTCCGACAGCCCAATCAGCCCCAGCATTTT. Amino acid sequence: CASSYSPFRQPNQPQHF.

V and J are TRBV5-1 and TRBJ2-3; 9 bases align to TRBD1. The V gene end was trimmed by 4 bases and the J gene end by 4 bases; junction bases not matched to a gene: 1. This CDR3 comprises 13 residues. Germline CDR1 and CDR2: SGHRS and YFSETQ. The CDR3 DNA is TGCGCCAGCAGCGGGACAGGGCCAGATACGCAGTATTTT. It specifies CASSGTGPDTQYF.

This clone was counted between two and nine times. The chain recombines TRBV3-1 (or the pseudogene TRBV3-2) with TRBJ2-7; 8 bases map to TRBD2. V lost 2 bases, J lost 5 bases, and 11 bases stayed unmatched. CDR3 length equals 16 residues. Germline CDR1 is LGHDT and CDR2 is YNNKEL (reference sequence). This CDR3 is CASSQRTSGTRNEQYF. The CDR3 nucleotides read TGTGCCAGCAGCCAAAGGACGTCAGGGACTAGAAACGAGCAGTACTTC.

This sequence joins TRBV19 and TRBJ2-5, with TRBD2 as a possible D gene (6 bases). V was clipped by 3 bases and J by 4 bases, with 12 bases between them. Germline CDR1 and CDR2: LNHDA and SQIVND (reference sequence). CDR3 size: 14 residues. CDR3 loop: CASSMGQGGETQYF. CDR3 nucleotide sequence: TGTGCCAGTAGTATGGGTCAGGGAGGAGAGACCCAGTACTTC.

DNA for the CDR3: TGTGCCAGCAGCCCTAGCGGGATTGCCACCGGGGAGCTGTTTTTT. It is translated as CASSPSGIATGELFF. The V and J genes are TRBV7-2 and TRBJ2-2; 9 bases agree with TRBD2. V dropped 5 bases and J dropped 4; count of bases not matched to a gene: 5. CDR1 is SGHTA, CDR2 FQGNSA, per germline. CDR3 size: 15 residues.

This rearrangement joins TRBV7-3 to TRBJ2-3; no reliable D call. This CDR3 spans 13 amino acids. V lost 5 bases, J lost 5 bases, and 11 bases lay in between. CDR1 is SGHTA, CDR2 FQGTGA, per germline. CDR3 sequence reads: CASSPRLEDTQYF. CDR3 DNA: TGTGCCAGCAGCCCAAGACTGGAAGATACGCAGTATTTT.

This chain links TRBV11-1 with TRBJ2-7, with TRBD1 identical over 7 bases. V shed 3 bases, J shed 5 bases, and the junction held 13 bases outside the gene matches. The CDR3 totals 16 residues. The germline CDR1 and CDR2 sequences are SGHAT and FQDESV (reference sequence). The CDR3 DNA sequence: TGTGCCAGCAGCTTCTCCCCCAGACAGGGAGAGCACGAGCAGTACTTC. It encodes CASSFSPRQGEHEQYF.

This chain uses TRBV24-1 with TRBJ2-3; weak D call: TRBD2 (5 bases). The CDR3 covers 16 residues. The ends were cut back, 2 bases at V and 4 bases at J, with 15 bases in the middle. Germline values: CDR1 KGHDR, CDR2 SFDVKD. The CDR3 region is CATSDSPSAGADTQYF. CDR3 sequence (DNA): TGTGCCACCAGTGATTCACCTTCGGCGGGCGCAGATACGCAGTATTTT.

This clone has only one observation. This chain links TRBV10-1 with TRBJ2-2, with D unclear. V lost 2 bases and J lost 1, with 14 bases in between. The CDR3 runs 17 residues. Per the germline V gene, CDR1 is WNHNN and CDR2 is SYGVQD (reference sequence). The CDR3 coding sequence is TGCGCCAGCAGTGAGACGGGTTCGGAGATGAACACCGGGGAGCTGTTTTTT. This codes for CASSETGSEMNTGELFF.

The genes are TRBV6-5 and TRBJ2-7, with 10 bases fitting TRBD2. CDR1 MNHEY and CDR2 SVGAGI come from the germline V gene. V was pared by 4 bases and J by 3 bases, with 6 bases of the junction left unmatched. This CDR3 is built from 15 residues. The chain's CDR3 is CASSSLASGGYEQYF. CDR3 nucleotides: TGTGCCAGCAGTTCTTTGGCTAGCGGGGGCTACGAGCAGTACTTC.

This chain connects TRBV7-2 to TRBJ2-2; 11 positions match TRBD2. After removal of 3 bases from V and 2 bases from J, the junction contained 5 bases not matched to a gene. The germline V gene has CDR1 SGHTA and CDR2 FQGNSA. The CDR3 spans 17 residues. The CDR3 sequence: CASSFAGTSGNTGELFF. CDR3 sequence (DNA): TGTGCCAGCAGCTTCGCAGGGACTAGCGGCAACACCGGGGAGCTGTTTTTT.

The chain carries TRBV4-2 and TRBJ1-2; 7 bases align to TRBD1. This CDR3 comprises 15 residues. V trimming: 4 bases; J trimming: 1 base; junction bases outside the gene matches: 6. Germline assignment: CDR1 LGHNA and CDR2 YNFKEQ. The CDR3 region has the DNA TGTGCCAGCAGCCGGGACAGTCCCCATAACTATGGCTACACCTTC. This encodes CASSRDSPHNYGYTF.

The CDR3 DNA sequence: TGTGCCAGCAGTCCGGTCGCGGGAGGGGGGGGCGAGACCCAGTACTTC. This sequence encodes CASSPVAGGGGETQYF. This chain uses TRBV28 with TRBJ2-5; 9 nucleotides line up with TRBD2. Germline V gene data show CDR1 as MDHEN and CDR2 as SYDVKM. The CDR3 consists of 16 residues. The junction had 12 bases not matched to a gene; V was cut back by 5 bases and J by 5 bases. The entire variable domain, with the rest obtained from reference TRBV28 and TRBJ2-5, is as follows: DVKVTQSSRYLVKRTGEKVFLECVQDMDHENMFWYRQDPGLGLRLIYFSYDVKMKEKGDIPEGYSVSREKKERFSLILESASTNQTSMYLCASSPVAGGGGETQYFGPGTRLLVL.

J is TRBJ2-1 and V is TRBV12-3 or TRBV12-4; D call uncertain. This CDR3 has 12 amino acids. The V end lost 1 base, the J end lost 9 bases, and 7 bases lay between the germline ends. The CDR3 bases are TGTGCCAGCAGTTTAGAAGCGACTGAGCAGTTCTTC. The encoded protein is CASSLEATEQFF.

The V and J genes are TRBV9 and TRBJ1-2; 7 bases match TRBD1. CDR1 SGDLS and CDR2 YYNGEE come from the germline V gene. Unmatched junction bases numbered 12, after V lost 3 bases and J lost 1 base. CDR3 length equals 17 residues. The CDR3 sequence is CASSAWDSLFYNYGYTF. CDR3 DNA sequence: TGTGCCAGCAGCGCGTGGGACAGCCTGTTCTATAACTATGGCTACACCTTC.

The gene calls are TRBV9 and TRBJ2-7; D might be TRBD1 (6 bases). The CDR3 totals 16 residues. The germline V and J ends were trimmed by 0 bases and 2 bases, with 15 bases remaining between them. Per germline, CDR1 SGDLS and CDR2 YYNGEE. The CDR3 sequence is CASSVAPGDLTYEQYF. CDR3 DNA sequence: TGTGCCAGCAGCGTAGCTCCAGGGGATCTGACCTACGAGCAGTACTTC.